This TCR beta chain was sequenced for a study of blood T cell repertoires in COVID-19. Across the study: The samples span acute and convalescent COVID-19 from the United States, Italy and Spain. Sources were T cells, B-cell-depleted T cells, or PBMCs; the material itself was cDNA or gDNA.

Germline CDR1 and CDR2: MGHRA and YSYEKL. V was clipped by 1 base and J by 2 bases; unmatched bases: 4. The CDR3 has 17 amino acids. Authors' analysis steps: The assay estimated nucleated cells by amplifying reference gene primers. Repertoires were generated with immunoSEQ multiplex PCR, while TCRdb's copy carries only in-frame clones and drops some. Clonal size and the V and J genes are those of that table, whereas D and trimming came from the DNA. Among approximately 130,000 clones listed, about four fifths were seen once. The chain is built from TRBV4-1 and TRBJ1-6; 8 bases fit TRBD1. The receptor was derived from a human donor in a cohort sampled during active COVID-19. The specimen sequenced was peripheral blood. CDR3 in DNA: TGCGCCAGCAGCCAAGGGGGACAGGCGGCCTATAATTCACCCCTCCACTTT. This sequence encodes CASSQGGQAAYNSPLHF.